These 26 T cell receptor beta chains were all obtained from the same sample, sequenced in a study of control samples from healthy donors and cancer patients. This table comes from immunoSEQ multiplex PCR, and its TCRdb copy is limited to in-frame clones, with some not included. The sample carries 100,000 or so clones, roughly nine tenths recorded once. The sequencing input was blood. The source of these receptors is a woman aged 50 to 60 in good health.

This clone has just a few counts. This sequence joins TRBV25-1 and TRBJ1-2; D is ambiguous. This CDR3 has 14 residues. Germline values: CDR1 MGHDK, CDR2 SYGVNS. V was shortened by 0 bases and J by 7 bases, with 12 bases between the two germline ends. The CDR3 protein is CASSEYWLSAGYTF. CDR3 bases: TGTGCCAGCAGTGAATATTGGCTCAGTGCTGGCTACACCTTC.

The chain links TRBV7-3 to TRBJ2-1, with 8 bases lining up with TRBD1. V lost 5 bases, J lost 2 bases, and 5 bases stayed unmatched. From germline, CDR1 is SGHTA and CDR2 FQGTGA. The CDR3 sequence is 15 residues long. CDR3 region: CASSLDRGAYNEQFF. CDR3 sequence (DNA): TGTGCCAGCAGCCTAGACAGGGGCGCCTACAATGAGCAGTTCTTC.

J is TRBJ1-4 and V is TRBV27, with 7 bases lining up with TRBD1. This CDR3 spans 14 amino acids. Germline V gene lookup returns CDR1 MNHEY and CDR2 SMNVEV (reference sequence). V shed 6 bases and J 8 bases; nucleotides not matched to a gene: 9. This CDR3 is CASRPGTEREKLFF. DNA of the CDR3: TGTGCCAGCAGACCCGGGACAGAAAGAGAAAAACTGTTTTTT.

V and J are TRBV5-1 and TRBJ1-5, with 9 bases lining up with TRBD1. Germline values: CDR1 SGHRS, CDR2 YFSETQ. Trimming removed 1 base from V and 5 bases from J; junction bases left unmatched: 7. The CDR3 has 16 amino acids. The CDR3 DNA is TGCGCCAGCAGCTTGATGCCCGGGACAGGGCATCAGCCCCAGCATTTT. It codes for CASSLMPGTGHQPQHF.

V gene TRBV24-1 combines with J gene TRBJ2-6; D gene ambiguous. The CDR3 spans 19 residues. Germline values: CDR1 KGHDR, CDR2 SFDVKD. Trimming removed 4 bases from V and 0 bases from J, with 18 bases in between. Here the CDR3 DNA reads TGTGCCACCAGTGACCCCCCGGGTAGGCAAGACTCTGGGGCCAACGTCCTGACTTTC. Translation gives CATSDPPGRQDSGANVLTF.

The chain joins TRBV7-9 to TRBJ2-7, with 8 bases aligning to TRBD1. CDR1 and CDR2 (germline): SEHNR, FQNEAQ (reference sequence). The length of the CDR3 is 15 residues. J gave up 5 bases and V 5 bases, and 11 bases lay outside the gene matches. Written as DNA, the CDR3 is TGTGCCAGCAGCCCAACAGGGGGTCGTCCCCACGAGCAGTACTTC. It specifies CASSPTGGRPHEQYF.

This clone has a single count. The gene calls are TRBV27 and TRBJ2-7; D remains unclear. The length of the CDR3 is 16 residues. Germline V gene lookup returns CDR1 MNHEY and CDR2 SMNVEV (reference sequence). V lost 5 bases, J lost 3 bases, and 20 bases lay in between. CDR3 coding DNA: TGTGCCAGCAGTACCGTTTACAGTAGCCTCTACTACGAGCAGTACTTC. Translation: CASSTVYSSLYYEQYF.

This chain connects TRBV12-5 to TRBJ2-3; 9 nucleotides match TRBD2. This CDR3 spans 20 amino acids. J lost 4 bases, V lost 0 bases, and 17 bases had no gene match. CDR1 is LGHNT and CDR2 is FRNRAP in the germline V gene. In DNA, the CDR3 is TGTGCTAGTGGTTTGGTACCGATTTTGGGGCTAGCGGGACTATCAGATACGCAGTATTTT. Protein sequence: CASGLVPILGLAGLSDTQYF. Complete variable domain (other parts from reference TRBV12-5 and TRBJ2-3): DARVTQTPRHKVTEMGQEVTMRCQPILGHNTVFWYRQTMMQGLELLAYFRNRAPLDDSGMPKDRFSAEMPDATLATLKIQPSEPRDSAVYFCASGLVPILGLAGLSDTQYFGPGTRLTVL.

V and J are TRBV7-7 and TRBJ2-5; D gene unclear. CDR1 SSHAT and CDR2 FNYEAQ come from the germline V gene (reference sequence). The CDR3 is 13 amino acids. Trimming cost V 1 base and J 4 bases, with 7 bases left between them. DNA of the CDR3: TGTGCCAGCAGCTTAGAATGGTCAGAGACCCAGTACTTC. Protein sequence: CASSLEWSETQYF. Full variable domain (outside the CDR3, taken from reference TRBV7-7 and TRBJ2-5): GAGVSQSPRYKVTKRGQDVTLRCDPISSHATLYWYQQALGQGPEFLTYFNYEAQPDKSGLPSDRFSAERPEGSISTLTIQRTEQRDSAMYRCASSLEWSETQYFGPGTRLLVL.

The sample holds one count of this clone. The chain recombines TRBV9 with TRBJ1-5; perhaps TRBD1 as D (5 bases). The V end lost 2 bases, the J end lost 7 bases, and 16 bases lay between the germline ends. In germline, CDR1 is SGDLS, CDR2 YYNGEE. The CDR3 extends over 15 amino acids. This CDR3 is CASSVVGDGGQPQHF. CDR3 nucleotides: TGTGCCAGCAGCGTGGTGGGGGATGGAGGGCAGCCCCAGCATTTT.

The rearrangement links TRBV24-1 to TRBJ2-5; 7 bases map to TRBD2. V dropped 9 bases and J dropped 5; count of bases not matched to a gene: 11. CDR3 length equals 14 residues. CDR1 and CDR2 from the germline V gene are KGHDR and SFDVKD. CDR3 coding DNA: TGTGCCACCTCTGGGGGAGGGCCGCGGGAGACCCAGTACTTC. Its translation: CATSGGGPRETQYF.

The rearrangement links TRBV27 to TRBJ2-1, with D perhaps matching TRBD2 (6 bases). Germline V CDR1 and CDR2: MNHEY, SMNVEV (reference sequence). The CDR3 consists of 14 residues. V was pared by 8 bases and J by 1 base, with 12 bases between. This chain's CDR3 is CASQAGRSYNEQFF. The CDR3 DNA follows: TGTGCCAGCCAAGCTGGGAGGTCCTACAATGAGCAGTTCTTC.

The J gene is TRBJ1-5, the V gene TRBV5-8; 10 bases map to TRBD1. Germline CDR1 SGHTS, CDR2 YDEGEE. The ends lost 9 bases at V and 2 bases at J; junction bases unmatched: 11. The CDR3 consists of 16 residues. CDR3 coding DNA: TGTGCCACCACGCTTCGGGGGACAGGGGGCAATCAGCCCCAGCATTTT. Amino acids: CATTLRGTGGNQPQHF.

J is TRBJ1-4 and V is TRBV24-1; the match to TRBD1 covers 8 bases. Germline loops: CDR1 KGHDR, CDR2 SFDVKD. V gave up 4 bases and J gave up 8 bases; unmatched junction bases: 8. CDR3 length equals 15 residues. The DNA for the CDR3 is TGTGCCACCAGTGAGCCCGGGACAGGAGAGGAAAAACTGTTTTTT. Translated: CATSEPGTGEEKLFF.

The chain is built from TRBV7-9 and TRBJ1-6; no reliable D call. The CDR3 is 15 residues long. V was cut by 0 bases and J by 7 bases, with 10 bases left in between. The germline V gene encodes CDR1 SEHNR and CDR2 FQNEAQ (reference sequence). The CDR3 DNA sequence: TGTGCCAGCAGCTTAGCCCTCGGTGCAAATTCACCCCTCCACTTT. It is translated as CASSLALGANSPLHF.

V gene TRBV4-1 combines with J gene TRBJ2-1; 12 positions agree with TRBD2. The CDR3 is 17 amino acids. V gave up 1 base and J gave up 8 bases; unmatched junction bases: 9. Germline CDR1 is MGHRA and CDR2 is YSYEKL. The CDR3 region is CASSQGRRTSGVYEQFF. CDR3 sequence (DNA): TGCGCCAGCAGCCAAGGCCGTAGGACTAGCGGGGTATATGAGCAGTTCTTC.

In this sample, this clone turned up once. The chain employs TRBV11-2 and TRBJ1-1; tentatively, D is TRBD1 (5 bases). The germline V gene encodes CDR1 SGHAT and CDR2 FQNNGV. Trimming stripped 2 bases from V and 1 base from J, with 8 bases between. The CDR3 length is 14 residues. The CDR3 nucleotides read TGTGCCAGCAGCTTATGGGACCCGAACACTGAAGCTTTCTTT. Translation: CASSLWDPNTEAFF.

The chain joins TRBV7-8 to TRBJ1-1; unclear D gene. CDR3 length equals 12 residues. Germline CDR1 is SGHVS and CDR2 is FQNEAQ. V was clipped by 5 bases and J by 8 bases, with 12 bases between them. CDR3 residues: CASSLNRREAFF. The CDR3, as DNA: TGTGCCAGCAGCCTAAACAGACGGGAAGCTTTCTTT. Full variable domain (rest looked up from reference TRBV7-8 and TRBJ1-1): GAGVSQSPRYKVAKRGQDVALRCDPISGHVSLFWYQQALGQGPEFLTYFQNEAQLDKSGLPSDRFFAERPEGSVSTLKIQRTQQEDSAVYLCASSLNRREAFFGQGTRLTVV.

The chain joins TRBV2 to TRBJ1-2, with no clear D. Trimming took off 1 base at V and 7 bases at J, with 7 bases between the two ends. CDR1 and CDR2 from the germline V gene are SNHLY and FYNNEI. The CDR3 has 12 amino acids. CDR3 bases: TGTGCCAGCAGTGAAGACCGGAGTGGCTACACCTTC. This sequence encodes CASSEDRSGYTF.

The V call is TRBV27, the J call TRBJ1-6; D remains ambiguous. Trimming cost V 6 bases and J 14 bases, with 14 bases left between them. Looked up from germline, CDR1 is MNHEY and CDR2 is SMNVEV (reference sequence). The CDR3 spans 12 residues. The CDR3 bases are TGTGCCAGCAGAATACCCCTTGGGGCCCTCCACTTT. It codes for CASRIPLGALHF.

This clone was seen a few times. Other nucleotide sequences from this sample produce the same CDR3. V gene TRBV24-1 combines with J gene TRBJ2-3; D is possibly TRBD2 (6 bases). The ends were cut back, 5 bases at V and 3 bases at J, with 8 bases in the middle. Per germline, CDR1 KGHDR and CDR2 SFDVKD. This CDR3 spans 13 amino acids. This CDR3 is CATSVGGTDTQYF. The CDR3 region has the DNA TGTGCCACCAGTGTCGGGGGAACAGATACGCAGTATTTT.

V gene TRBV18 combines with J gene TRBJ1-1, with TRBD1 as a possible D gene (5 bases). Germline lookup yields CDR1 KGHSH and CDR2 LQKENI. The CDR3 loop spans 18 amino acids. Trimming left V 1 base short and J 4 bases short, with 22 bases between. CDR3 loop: CASSPRFNDLGGGTEAFF. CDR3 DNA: TGTGCCAGCTCACCACGTTTTAACGACCTAGGTGGGGGCACTGAAGCTTTCTTT.

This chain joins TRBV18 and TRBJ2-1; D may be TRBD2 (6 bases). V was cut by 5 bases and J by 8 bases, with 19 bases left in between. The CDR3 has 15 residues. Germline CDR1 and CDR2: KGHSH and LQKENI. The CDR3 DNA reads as TGTGCCAGCTCAACGCGACTAGGCGCAGGCGATGAGCAGTTCTTC. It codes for CASSTRLGAGDEQFF. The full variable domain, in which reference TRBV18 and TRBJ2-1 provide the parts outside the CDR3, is NAGVMQNPRHLVRRRGQEARLRCSPMKGHSHVYWYRQLPEEGLKFMVYLQKENIIDESGMPKERFSAEFPKEGPSILRIQQVVRGDSAAYFCASSTRLGAGDEQFFGPGTRLTVL.

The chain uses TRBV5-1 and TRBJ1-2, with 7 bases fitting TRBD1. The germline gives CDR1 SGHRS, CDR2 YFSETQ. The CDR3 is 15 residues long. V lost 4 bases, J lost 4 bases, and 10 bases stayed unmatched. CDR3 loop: CASSPSSGQSYGYTF. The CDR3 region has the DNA TGCGCCAGCAGCCCTTCCTCGGGACAGAGCTATGGCTACACCTTC.

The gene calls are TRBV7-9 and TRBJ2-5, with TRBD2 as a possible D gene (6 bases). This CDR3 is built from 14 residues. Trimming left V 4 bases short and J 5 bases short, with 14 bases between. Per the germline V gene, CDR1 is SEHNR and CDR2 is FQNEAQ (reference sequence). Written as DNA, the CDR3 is TGTGCCAGCAGCTACCACGGGGGTATGGAGACCCAGTACTTC. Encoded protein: CASSYHGGMETQYF.

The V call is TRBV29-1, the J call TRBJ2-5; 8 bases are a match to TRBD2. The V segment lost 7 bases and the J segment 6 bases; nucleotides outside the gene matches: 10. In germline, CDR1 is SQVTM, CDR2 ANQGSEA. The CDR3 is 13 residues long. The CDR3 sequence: CSAMDSGRKTQYF. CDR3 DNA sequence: TGCAGCGCGATGGACAGCGGGAGAAAGACCCAGTACTTC.